Listed below are T cell receptor beta chains from one sample, sequenced in a study of blood T cell repertoires in COVID-19. The assay was immunoSEQ multiplex PCR, and TCRdb's table has in-frame clones only and misses some. The sample holds 170,000 or so clones; roughly 78% are singletons and the top ten take approximately 7%. Specimen: peripheral blood. The source is a man between 65 and 85 years old with active or convalescent COVID-19. CDR3s include the opening cysteine and the closing phenylalanine or tryptophan. D genes are given only for firm matches. Some rows mark clone size as missing; the rest say once, few, many or name a class of expanded clone.

d_call	v_call	j_call	clone_size	cdr3_nt	cdr3_aa
.	TRBV4-3	TRBJ2-2	once	TGCGCCAGCAGCCAAGGTCACACCAACACCGGGGAGCTGTTTTTT	CASSQGHTNTGELFF
.	TRBV12-5	TRBJ2-1	.	TGTGCTAGTGGTTTGCGGCTAGCCCCCCAGTCTAAGCAGTTCTTC	CASGLRLAPQSKQFF
TRBD1	TRBV12-5	TRBJ1-1	.	TGTGCTAGTGGGATAGACAGGGAAAAAGCTTTCTTT	CASGIDREKAFF
.	TRBV29-1	TRBJ1-1	.	TGCAGCGTTGTCCAGGCCGCGGGGACTGAAGCTTTCTTT	CSVVQAAGTEAFF
.	TRBV28	TRBJ1-2	once	TGTGCCAGCAGTTTATCCACAGGACACGGCTACACCTTC	CASSLSTGHGYTF
.	TRBV11-2	TRBJ1-5	once	TGTGCCAGCATCCTTAAGGGGTATATGGGCAATCAGCCCCAGCATTTT	CASILKGYMGNQPQHF
.	TRBV12-3/TRBV12-4	TRBJ2-5	once	TGTGCCAGCAGTTTTAATGACCAAGAGACCCAGTACTTC	CASSFNDQETQYF
.	TRBV5-4	TRBJ1-2	.	TGTGCCAGCAGCACCCAGGCTCGGGGGGTCGCTAACTATGGCTACACCTTC	CASSTQARGVANYGYTF
TRBD1	TRBV6-2/TRBV6-3	TRBJ1-1	.	TGTGCCAGCAGTCGGAGGGGGCTAGACACTGAAGCTTTCTTT	CASSRRGLDTEAFF
.	TRBV10-2	TRBJ2-7	.	TGCGCCAGCAGACCCGGGATCTACGAGCAGTACTTC	CASRPGIYEQYF
TRBD1	TRBV6-1	TRBJ2-5	.	TGTGCCAGCAGTGAGTTCGGGACAGTCCAACAAGAGACCCAGTACTTC	CASSEFGTVQQETQYF
.	TRBV6-4	TRBJ1-1	.	TGTGCCAGCAGTGATCATAGCGGCACTGAAGCTTTCTTT	CASSDHSGTEAFF
.	TRBV6-1	TRBJ2-7	.	TGTGCCAGCAGTGAATCGCGGGTCAGCTCCTACTACGAGCAGTACTTC	CASSESRVSSYYEQYF
.	TRBV9	TRBJ1-2	once	TGTGCCAGCAGCGTAGGACATAACGGCTACACCTTC	CASSVGHNGYTF
TRBD1	TRBV18	TRBJ1-1	.	TGTGCCAGCTCACCCCCAGGGGGCACTGAAGCTTTCTTT	CASSPPGGTEAFF
TRBD1	TRBV2	TRBJ1-6	.	TGTGCCAGCAGCTTAGGACAGGGGGCCCCTAATTCACCCCTCCACTTT	CASSLGQGAPNSPLHF
TRBD2	TRBV2	TRBJ2-2	.	TGTGCCAGCAGAGGGCCGGGACTAGCGGGATGGACCGGGGAGCTGTTTTTT	CASRGPGLAGWTGELFF
.	TRBV4-3	TRBJ1-1	.	TGCGCCAGCAGCCAAGGGACAGTTGGGCTGAACACTGAAGCTTTCTTT	CASSQGTVGLNTEAFF
.	TRBV5-6	TRBJ1-2	.	TGTGCCAGCAGCTTCACGCCCTCTGGGGCGGCGAACTATGGCTACACCTTC	CASSFTPSGAANYGYTF
.	TRBV29-1	TRBJ1-1	.	TGCAGCGTTGGACAGGAAATGAACACTGAAGCTTTCTTT	CSVGQEMNTEAFF
TRBD1	TRBV9	TRBJ2-5	.	TGTGCCAGCAGCCCCTTCGGACAGGGGGCTGTAGAGACCCAGTACTTC	CASSPFGQGAVETQYF
.	TRBV5-4	TRBJ1-1	few	TGTGCCAGCAGCCCCGTGTCGGGGGGCTACACTGAAGCTTTCTTT	CASSPVSGGYTEAFF
TRBD1	TRBV5-1	TRBJ2-2	.	TGCGCCAGCACCTCCGGGGACAGGGCTCTCGGGGAGCTGTTTTTT	CASTSGDRALGELFF